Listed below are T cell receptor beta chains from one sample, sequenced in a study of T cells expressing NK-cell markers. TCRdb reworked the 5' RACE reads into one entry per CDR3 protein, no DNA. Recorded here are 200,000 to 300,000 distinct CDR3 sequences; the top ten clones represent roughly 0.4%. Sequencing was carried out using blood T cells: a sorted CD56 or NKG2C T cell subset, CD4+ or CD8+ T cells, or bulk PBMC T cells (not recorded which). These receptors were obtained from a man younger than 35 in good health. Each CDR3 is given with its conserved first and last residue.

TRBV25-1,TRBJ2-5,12,CAGRGGEETQYF
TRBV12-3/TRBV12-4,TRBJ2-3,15,CASSFAGAWSDTQYF
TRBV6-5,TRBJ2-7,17,CASSYSRTRGGQGRQYF
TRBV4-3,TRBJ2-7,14,CASSQDHGYWEQYF
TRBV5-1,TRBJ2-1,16,CASSLDTGARYNEQFF
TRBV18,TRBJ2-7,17,CASSPPFSGQGGYEQYF
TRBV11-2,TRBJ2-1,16,CASRAGTSGRVDEQFF
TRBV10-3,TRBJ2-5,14,CALPLGYIQETQYF
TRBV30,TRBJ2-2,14,CAWSPGPNTGELFF
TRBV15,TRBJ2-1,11,CATALGDEQFF
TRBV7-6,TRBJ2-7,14,CASSTDRGGSEQYF
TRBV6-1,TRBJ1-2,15,CASSATGTGLGSYTF
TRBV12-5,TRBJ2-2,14,CASGLQPGTGELFF
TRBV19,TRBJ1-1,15,CASTPQGALNTEAFF
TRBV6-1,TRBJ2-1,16,CASSPRLAEGDNEQFF
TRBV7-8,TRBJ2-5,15,CASSLDVGRRETQYF
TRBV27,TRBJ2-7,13,CASSFYGTDEQYF
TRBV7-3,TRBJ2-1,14,CASSPSGVYNEQFF
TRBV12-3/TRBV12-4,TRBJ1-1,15,CASSFGIQGNTEAFF
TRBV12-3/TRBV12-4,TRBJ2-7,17,CASSLRLLRETSYEQYF
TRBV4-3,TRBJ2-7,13,CASSRDLLWEQYF
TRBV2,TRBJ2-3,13,CASRGTTTDTQYF
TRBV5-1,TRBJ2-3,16,CASSLVSAGGTDTQYF
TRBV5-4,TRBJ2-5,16,CASSTPTGRYQETQYF
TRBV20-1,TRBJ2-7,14,CSARPGSGGYEQYF
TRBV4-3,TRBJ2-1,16,CASSDLVRSSYNEQFF
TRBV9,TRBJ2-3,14,CASRLTSDTDTQYF
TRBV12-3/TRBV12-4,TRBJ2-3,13,CASSRGSSDTQYF
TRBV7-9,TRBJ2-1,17,CASSPRGGTSGIHEQFF
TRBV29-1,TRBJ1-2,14,CSVAPDRINYGYTF
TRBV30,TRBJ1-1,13,CAWGDRGWTEAFF
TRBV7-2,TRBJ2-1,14,CASRQRQGSGEQFF
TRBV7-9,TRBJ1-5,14,CASSLGQSSQPQHF
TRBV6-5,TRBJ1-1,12,CASSSMDRRTFF
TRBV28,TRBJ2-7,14,CASSLSGRLYEQYF
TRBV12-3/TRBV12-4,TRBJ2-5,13,CASSLKERATQYF
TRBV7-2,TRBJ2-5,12,CASSPQEARQYF
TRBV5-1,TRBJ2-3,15,CASTVSGATRDTQYF
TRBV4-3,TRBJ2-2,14,CASSQDYGVEELFF
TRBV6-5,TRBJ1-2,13,CASSFEGLDGYTF
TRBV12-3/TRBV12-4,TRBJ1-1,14,CATGQGRTNTEAFF
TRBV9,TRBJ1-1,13,CASSVGGRLEAFF
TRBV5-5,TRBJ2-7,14,CASSSGTGDYEQYF
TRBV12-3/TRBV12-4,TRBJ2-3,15,CASSFVNSRTDTQYF
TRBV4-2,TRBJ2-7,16,CASSQAVTGSSYEQYF
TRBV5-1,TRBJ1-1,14,CASSLAPGGTEAFF
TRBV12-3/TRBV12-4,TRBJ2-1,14,CASRPGTSTYEQFF
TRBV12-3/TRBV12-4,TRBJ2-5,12,CASSFTEETQYF